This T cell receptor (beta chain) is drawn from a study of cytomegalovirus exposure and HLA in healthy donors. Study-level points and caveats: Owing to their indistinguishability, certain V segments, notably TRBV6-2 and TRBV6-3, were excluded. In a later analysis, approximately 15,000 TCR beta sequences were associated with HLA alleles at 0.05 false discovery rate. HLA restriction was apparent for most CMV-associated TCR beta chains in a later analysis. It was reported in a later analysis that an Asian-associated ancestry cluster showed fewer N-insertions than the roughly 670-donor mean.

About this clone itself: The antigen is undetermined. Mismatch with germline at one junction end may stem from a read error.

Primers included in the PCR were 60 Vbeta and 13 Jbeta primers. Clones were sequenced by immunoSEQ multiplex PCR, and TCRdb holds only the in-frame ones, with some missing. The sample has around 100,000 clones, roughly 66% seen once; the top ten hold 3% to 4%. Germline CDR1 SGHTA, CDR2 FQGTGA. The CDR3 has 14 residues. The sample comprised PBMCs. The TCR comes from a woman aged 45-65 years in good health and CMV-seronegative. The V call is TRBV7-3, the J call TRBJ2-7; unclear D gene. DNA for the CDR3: TGTGCCAGCAGCTCCAACGCCTATTCCTTCGAGCAGTACTTC. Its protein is CASSSNAYSFEQYF.